This T cell receptor (beta chain) emerged from a study of cytomegalovirus exposure and HLA in healthy donors. The PCR used 60 Vbeta and 13 Jbeta primers. The method was immunoSEQ multiplex PCR; TCRdb's version includes in-frame clones alone and lacks a portion of them. The sample contains around 88,000 clones, around four fifths of which appear only once. Study-wide results and caveats: More clonal expansion characterized HLA-associated TCR beta chains than equally common others in a later analysis. Sequencing likely produced, as an artifact, a cluster of highly shared sequence variants. Being indistinguishable, some V segments were excluded, TRBV6-2 and TRBV6-3 among them. Cytomegalovirus association was listed for about 180 TCR beta chains.

There are a few counts of this clone. What it binds is not known. Germline trimming cut 3 bases from V and 8 bases from J; bases unmatched to any gene: 16. The CDR3 has 16 amino acids. Looked up from germline, CDR1 is GTSNPN and CDR2 is SVGIG (reference sequence). This chain uses TRBV30 with TRBJ1-5, with TRBD1 matching over 7 bases. Sequencing input: PBMCs. The source of this sequence is a man between 50 and 59 years old in good health and CMV-seropositive. CDR3 in amino acids: CAWSKLRQGDREPQHF. The CDR3 DNA reads as TGTGCCTGGAGCAAACTGCGACAGGGCGATAGAGAGCCCCAGCATTTT.